These 26 T cell receptor beta chains originate from one sample sequenced in a study of blood T cell repertoires in COVID-19. TCRdb's table, derived via immunoSEQ multiplex PCR, lists solely in-frame clones and lacks some. The sample contains hundreds of thousands of clones, about nine tenths of which appear only once. Sequencing used PBMCs or T cells enriched from blood (not recorded which). All receptors come from a man aged 35-49 years who had recovered from COVID-19.

This rearrangement joins TRBV5-6 to TRBJ2-1; weak D call: TRBD2 (6 bases). Trimming left V 1 base short and J 6 bases short, with 11 bases between. The CDR3 loop spans 14 amino acids. Germline CDR1 reads SGHDT; CDR2 reads YYEEEE. The CDR3 bases are TGTGCCAGCAGCTTGCTTAGCGGAGTCAATGAGCAGTTCTTC. It yields the protein CASSLLSGVNEQFF.

The V gene is TRBV11-2, the J gene TRBJ2-1; tentatively, D is TRBD1 (5 bases). Trimming stripped 0 bases from V and 5 bases from J, with 11 bases between. Looked up from germline, CDR1 is SGHAT and CDR2 is FQNNGV. The CDR3 is 15 residues long. CDR3 bases: TGTGCCAGCAGCTTAGAAGGGGCGAACCACAATGAGCAGTTCTTC. Its translation: CASSLEGANHNEQFF.

The V call is TRBV4-2, the J call TRBJ1-1; 7 nucleotides line up with TRBD1. The CDR3 has 16 amino acids. V lost 0 bases and J lost 5; bases outside the gene matches: 9. Germline V gene data show CDR1 as LGHNA and CDR2 as YNFKEQ. CDR3 loop: CASSQDTGASWTEAFF. Written as DNA, the CDR3 is TGTGCCAGCAGCCAAGATACAGGGGCAAGTTGGACTGAAGCTTTCTTT.

The count of this clone is one. This chain links TRBV30 with TRBJ2-1; the D is unclear. CDR1 and CDR2 (germline): GTSNPN, SVGIG (reference sequence). The CDR3 has 15 amino acids. Deletions cut 4 bases from V and 5 bases from J, with 18 bases between. CDR3 amino acids: CAWTNSRYSNNEQFF. The CDR3 region has the DNA TGTGCCTGGACCAACTCGAGGTACTCAAACAATGAGCAGTTCTTC.

This chain links TRBV4-1 with TRBJ2-7, with 16 bases fitting TRBD2. The CDR3 length is 17 residues. V trimming: 7 bases; J trimming: 1 base; junction bases outside the gene matches: 7. Germline V CDR1 and CDR2: MGHRA, YSYEKL. CDR3 amino acids: CASKGPGLAGGSYEQYF. CDR3 nucleotides: TGCGCCAGCAAGGGCCCGGGACTAGCGGGAGGGTCCTACGAGCAGTACTTC.

This rearrangement joins TRBV7-8 to TRBJ2-6; D possibly corresponds to TRBD2 (7 bases). V lost 1 base to trimming and J lost 0 bases, with 13 bases between them. The CDR3 covers 18 residues. Germline values: CDR1 SGHVS, CDR2 FQNEAQ. The CDR3 spells CASSLDPRGRSGANVLTF. Here the CDR3 DNA reads TGTGCCAGCAGCTTAGACCCGCGGGGGCGCTCTGGGGCCAACGTCCTGACTTTC.

V gene TRBV27 combines with J gene TRBJ1-5; unclear D gene. The CDR3 runs to 13 residues. CDR1 and CDR2 (germline): MNHEY, SMNVEV (reference sequence). V lost 5 bases and J lost 8, with 13 bases in between. CDR3: CASSTYPGEPQHF. The CDR3 bases are TGTGCCAGCAGTACCTATCCGGGTGAGCCCCAGCATTTT.

This chain joins TRBV4-2 and TRBJ2-1; 11 bases agree with TRBD2. V shed 6 bases and J 4 bases; nucleotides not matched to a gene: 8. CDR1 and CDR2 (germline): LGHNA, YNFKEQ. This CDR3 spans 16 amino acids. The CDR3 is CASRFSGRAVYNEQFF. CDR3 coding DNA: TGTGCCAGCAGATTTAGCGGGAGGGCCGTGTACAATGAGCAGTTCTTC.

This clone showed up just once. The rearrangement joins TRBV18 to TRBJ1-1; tentative D call: TRBD1 (6 bases). The V gene's germline CDR1 is KGHSH and CDR2 LQKENI. The V end lost 3 bases, the J end lost 5 bases, and 16 bases lay between the germline ends. The CDR3 loop spans 15 amino acids. The CDR3 sequence: CASSPIQGTRTEAFF. CDR3 DNA: TGTGCCAGCTCACCCATACAGGGCACCCGGACTGAAGCTTTCTTT. Full variable domain (outside the CDR3, taken from reference TRBV18 and TRBJ1-1): NAGVMQNPRHLVRRRGQEARLRCSPMKGHSHVYWYRQLPEEGLKFMVYLQKENIIDESGMPKERFSAEFPKEGPSILRIQQVVRGDSAAYFCASSPIQGTRTEAFFGQGTRLTVV.

The J gene is TRBJ1-1, the V gene TRBV2; 8 bases fit TRBD1. This CDR3 is built from 15 residues. After removal of 5 bases from V and 7 bases from J, the junction contained 12 bases not matched to a gene. Looked up from germline, CDR1 is SNHLY and CDR2 is FYNNEI. CDR3 nucleotides: TGTGCCAGCAGTCCTACAGGGGGATTAGCGTATGAAGCTTTCTTT. It yields the protein CASSPTGGLAYEAFF. Combining the CDR3 with reference TRBV2 and TRBJ1-1 gives the whole variable domain EPEVTQTPSHQVTQMGQEVILRCVPISNHLYFYWYRQILGQKVEFLVSFYNNEISEKSEIFDDQFSVERPDGSNFTLKIRSTKLEDSAMYFCASSPTGGLAYEAFFGQGTRLTVV.

The chain is built from TRBV7-3 and TRBJ2-7; 7 positions agree with TRBD1. The trim removed 2 bases at V and 6 bases at J, leaving 4 bases unmatched. Germline lookup yields CDR1 SGHTA and CDR2 FQGTGA. This CDR3 contains 13 residues. CDR3 protein: CASSLGAGGEQYF. In nucleotides, the CDR3 is TGTGCCAGCAGCTTAGGGGCAGGGGGCGAGCAGTACTTC.

This clone was seen once. The chain is built from TRBV27 and TRBJ1-6, with TRBD1 as a possible D gene (5 bases). The V end was cut by 7 bases, the J end by 1 base, with 11 bases between. The CDR3 runs to 15 residues. Germline lookup yields CDR1 MNHEY and CDR2 SMNVEV (reference sequence). Here the CDR3 DNA reads TGTGCCAGCACCGGCGGGGGGTCCTATAATTCACCCCTCCACTTT. The encoded protein is CASTGGGSYNSPLHF.

This clone appeared a few times. The rearrangement links TRBV7-2 to TRBJ2-1; possibly TRBD1 for D (7 bases). This CDR3 is 15 amino acids long. Per the germline V gene, CDR1 is SGHTA and CDR2 is FQGNSA. Trimming removed 5 bases at V and 4 bases at J, with 15 bases between. CDR3 DNA: TGTGCCAGCAGCAACGCACAGGGGAGGTACAATGAGCAGTTCTTC. Translating it yields CASSNAQGRYNEQFF.

The gene calls are TRBV4-1 and TRBJ1-3, with D uncertain. Per germline, CDR1 MGHRA and CDR2 YSYEKL. Trimming pared 0 bases from V and 4 bases from J, leaving 4 bases between. The CDR3 consists of 13 residues. The CDR3: CASSQDPGNTIYF. CDR3 coding DNA: TGCGCCAGCAGCCAAGATCCAGGAAACACCATATATTTT.

The rearrangement uses TRBV5-6 and TRBJ2-1; D not resolved. The CDR3 consists of 11 residues. V was shortened by 1 base and J by 8 bases, with 4 bases between the two germline ends. Germline CDR1 and CDR2: SGHDT and YYEEEE. CDR3: CASSLYDEQFF. In nucleotides, the CDR3 is TGTGCCAGCAGCTTGTATGATGAGCAGTTCTTC.

The chain carries TRBV7-6 and TRBJ2-3, with TRBD1 as a possible D gene (5 bases). Germline V gene sequence: CDR1 SGHVS, CDR2 FNYEAQ. This CDR3 comprises 15 residues. The ends were cut back, 4 bases at V and 3 bases at J, with 14 bases in the middle. The DNA for the CDR3 is TGTGCCAGCAGCTCCGGACATGATTTAACAGATACGCAGTATTTT. Translation: CASSSGHDLTDTQYF.

The J gene is TRBJ2-7, the V gene TRBV5-4, with D tentatively TRBD2 (6 bases). There are 13 residues in the CDR3. CDR1 and CDR2 (germline): SGHNT, YYREEE (reference sequence). Trimming left V 4 bases short and J 5 bases short, with 13 bases between. CDR3 sequence: CASSQIGGDEQYF. The DNA of the CDR3 is TGTGCCAGCAGCCAAATTGGAGGGGACGAGCAGTACTTC.

This chain connects TRBV10-3 to TRBJ1-1, with a weak D call TRBD1 (5 bases). In germline, CDR1 is ENHRY, CDR2 SYGVKD. The CDR3 is made up of 15 amino acids. Trimming removed 0 bases from V and 3 bases from J, with 11 bases in between. CDR3 protein: CAISESQGGYTEAFF. As DNA, the CDR3 is TGTGCCATCAGTGAGTCTCAGGGTGGGTACACTGAAGCTTTCTTT.

The chain couples TRBV2 to TRBJ2-7, with TRBD1 matching 7 bases. J was trimmed by 2 bases and V by 6 bases; bases with no gene match: 7. CDR1 and CDR2 (germline): SNHLY, FYNNEI. This CDR3 comprises 14 residues. The CDR3 coding sequence is TGTGCCAGCAGGGCCGGGACAGTACCCTACGAGCAGTACTTC. This encodes CASRAGTVPYEQYF.

The chain carries TRBV18 and TRBJ1-1; D ambiguous. Germline CDR1 KGHSH, CDR2 LQKENI. The V gene lost 6 bases and the J gene lost 1 base, with 6 bases spanning the gap. There are 12 residues in the CDR3. DNA of the CDR3: TGTGCCAGCTCTAGACAGAACACTGAAGCTTTCTTT. The encoded protein is CASSRQNTEAFF.

J is TRBJ2-6 and V is TRBV4-1; 7 nucleotides align to TRBD1. The CDR3 length is 18 residues. The V gene end was trimmed by 1 base and the J gene end by 0 bases; junction bases not matched to a gene: 6. Germline V gene lookup returns CDR1 MGHRA and CDR2 YSYEKL. CDR3 DNA sequence: TGCGCCAGCAGCCAAGTAGGGACAGCTCGCTCTGGGGCCAACGTCCTGACTTTC. It translates to CASSQVGTARSGANVLTF.

The chain joins TRBV6-2 or TRBV6-3 to TRBJ2-7; TRBD1 agrees at 8 bases. The germline gives CDR1 MNHEY, CDR2 SVGEGT. V gave up 2 bases and J gave up 4 bases; unmatched junction bases: 4. The CDR3 sequence is 14 residues long. CDR3 sequence: CASSYLDRDYEQYF. The CDR3 nucleotides read TGTGCCAGCAGTTACCTGGACAGGGATTACGAGCAGTACTTC.

The J gene is TRBJ1-2, the V gene TRBV27; TRBD1 might be the D (6 bases). Trimming cost V 2 bases and J 4 bases, with 11 bases left between them. In germline, CDR1 is MNHEY, CDR2 SMNVEV (reference sequence). CDR3 length equals 14 residues. CDR3 DNA: TGTGCCAGCAGTTTACTCCGGGACACCTATGGCTACACCTTC. This encodes CASSLLRDTYGYTF.

V is TRBV21-1 and J is TRBJ1-2; TRBD1 is the table's D call and was not checked against the DNA. TRBV21-1 is a pseudogene locus. This CDR3 is 18 amino acids long. CDR3 sequence (DNA): TGTGCCAGCAGGTTACTTCGGCGGGGACAGCCTTCTAACTATGGCTACACCTTC. Its translation is CASRLLRRGQPSNYGYTF.

This chain uses TRBV27 with TRBJ2-5; TRBD2 might be the D (6 bases). Germline values: CDR1 MNHEY, CDR2 SMNVEV (reference sequence). The CDR3 sequence is 14 residues long. Trimming cost V 4 bases and J 2 bases, with 11 bases left between them. CDR3 coding DNA: TGTGCCAGCAGTTGGGCTAGCGATCAAGAGACCCAGTACTTC. The encoded protein is CASSWASDQETQYF.

The gene calls are TRBV5-1 and TRBJ2-7; tentatively, D is TRBD2 (6 bases). The CDR3 is 14 amino acids. V was clipped by 5 bases and J by 4 bases, with 16 bases between them. Germline CDR1 and CDR2: SGHRS and YFSETQ. The CDR3 DNA reads as TGCGCCAGCAGTTCCGGGACTGAAGTGTACGAGCAGTACTTC. Translation gives CASSSGTEVYEQYF.